The rows below give T cell receptor beta chains drawn from one sample of a study of identifying expanded T cells in peripheral blood. Measured with immunoSEQ multiplex PCR; TCRdb has only the in-frame clones, and not every one. The sample lists 120,000 or so clones, more than 75% seen once, with roughly 3.3% in the top ten. Sequencing was performed on blood. Receptors originate from a person between 18 and 70 years old in good health. CDR3s include the opening cysteine and the closing phenylalanine or tryptophan. A D gene is named only where the DNA matches it firmly. Size is stated for part of the rows, as once, few or many counts, or as a class when the clone is expanded.

TRBD1	TRBV11-3	16	.	TRBJ1-2	TGTGCCAGCAGCGGACAGGGTTTGGAAGATATATATGGCTACACCTTC	CASSGQGLEDIYGYTF
.	TRBV11-3	18	.	TRBJ2-5	TGTGCCAGCAGCTTAGGCGGAGCGTACAGGGTACCCAAAGAGACCCAGTACTTC	CASSLGGAYRVPKETQYF
.	TRBV7-2	18	.	TRBJ1-1	TGTGCCAGCATCATTAGAAAAGGGGGTGTGGGGCTTGGCACTGAAGCTTTCTTT	CASIIRKGGVGLGTEAFF
.	TRBV5-8	13	.	TRBJ1-1	TGTGCCAGCATGGACATCCCGAGCTCAGTTTCTTTCTTT	CASMDIPSSVSFF
.	TRBV6-5	11	.	TRBJ1-4	TGTGCCAGCAGTGATGATGAAAAACTGTTTTTT	CASSDDEKLFF
.	TRBV7-2	18	.	TRBJ1-1	TGTGCCAGCAGCTTAGCGCTGCAGGCCAACGACATGAACACTGAAGCTTTCTTT	CASSLALQANDMNTEAFF
.	TRBV7-9	17	.	TRBJ2-4	TGTGCCAGCAGCTTAGCGAAGGACGGATTAGCCAAAAACATTCAGTACTTC	CASSLAKDGLAKNIQYF
TRBD2	TRBV5-6	13	.	TRBJ2-2	TGTGCCAGCAGCCGCGGGGGCACCGGGGAGCTGTTTTTT	CASSRGGTGELFF
.	TRBV11-2	14	.	TRBJ1-1	TGTGCCAGCAGCCACGGTTTGGGCAACACTGAAGCTTTCTTT	CASSHGLGNTEAFF
.	TRBV25-1	14	.	TRBJ1-1	TGTGCCAGCAGTGATACTAAGAGTAACACTGAAGCTTTCTTT	CASSDTKSNTEAFF
.	TRBV6-6	16	.	TRBJ1-4	TGTGCCAGCACCGACGGGACATTTGCAACTAATGAAAAACTGTTTTTT	CASTDGTFATNEKLFF
TRBD1	TRBV10-3	15	.	TRBJ2-7	TGTGCCATCAGTGGGGACAGGACCAGCCCCTACGAGCAGTACTTC	CAISGDRTSPYEQYF
TRBD1	TRBV6-4	13	few	TRBJ1-2	TGTGCCAGCAGTCTAACAGGACAGGGTGGCTACACCTTC	CASSLTGQGGYTF
.	TRBV5-1	16	once	TRBJ2-7	TGCGCCAGCAGCTTGGGCGGGGGCTATAGCTCCTACGAGCAGTACTTC	CASSLGGGYSSYEQYF
.	TRBV28	12	.	TRBJ2-7	TGTGCCAGCAGTTTGCTGTCGGGTGAGCAGTACTTC	CASSLLSGEQYF